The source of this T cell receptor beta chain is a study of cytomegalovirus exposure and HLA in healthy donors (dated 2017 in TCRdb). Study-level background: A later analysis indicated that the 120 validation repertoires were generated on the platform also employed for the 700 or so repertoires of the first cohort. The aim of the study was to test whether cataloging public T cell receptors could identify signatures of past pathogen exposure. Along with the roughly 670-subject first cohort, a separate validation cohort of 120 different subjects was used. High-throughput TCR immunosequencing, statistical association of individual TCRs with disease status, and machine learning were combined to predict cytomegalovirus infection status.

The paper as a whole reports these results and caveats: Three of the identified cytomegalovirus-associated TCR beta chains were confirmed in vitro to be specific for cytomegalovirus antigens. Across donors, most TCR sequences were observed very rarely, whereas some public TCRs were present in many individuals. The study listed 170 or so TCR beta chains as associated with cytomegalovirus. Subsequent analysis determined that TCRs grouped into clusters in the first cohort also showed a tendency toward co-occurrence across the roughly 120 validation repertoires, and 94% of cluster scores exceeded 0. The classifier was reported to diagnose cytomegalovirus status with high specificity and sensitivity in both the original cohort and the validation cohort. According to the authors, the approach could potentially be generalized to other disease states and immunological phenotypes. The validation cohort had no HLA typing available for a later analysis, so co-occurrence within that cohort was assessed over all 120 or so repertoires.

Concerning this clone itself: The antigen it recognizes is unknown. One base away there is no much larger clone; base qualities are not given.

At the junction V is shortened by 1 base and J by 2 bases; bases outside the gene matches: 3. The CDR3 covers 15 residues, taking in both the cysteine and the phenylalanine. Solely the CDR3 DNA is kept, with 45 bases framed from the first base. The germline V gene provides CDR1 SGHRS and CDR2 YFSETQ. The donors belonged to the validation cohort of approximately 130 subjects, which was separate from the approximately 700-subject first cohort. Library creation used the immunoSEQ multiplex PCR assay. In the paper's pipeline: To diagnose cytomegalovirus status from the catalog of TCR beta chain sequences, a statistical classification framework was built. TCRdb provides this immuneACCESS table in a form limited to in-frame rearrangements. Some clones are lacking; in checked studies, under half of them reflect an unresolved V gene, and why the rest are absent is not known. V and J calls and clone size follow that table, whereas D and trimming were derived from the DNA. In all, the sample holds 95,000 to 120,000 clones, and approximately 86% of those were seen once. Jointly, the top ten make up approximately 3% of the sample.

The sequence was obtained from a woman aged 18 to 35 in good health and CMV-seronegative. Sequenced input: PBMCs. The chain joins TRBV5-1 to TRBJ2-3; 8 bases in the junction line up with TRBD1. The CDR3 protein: CASSLRDRLTDTQYF. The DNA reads TGCGCCAGCAGCTTGAGGGACAGGCTCACAGATACGCAGTATTTT. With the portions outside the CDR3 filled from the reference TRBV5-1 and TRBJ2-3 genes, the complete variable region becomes KAGVTQTPRYLIKTRGQQVTLSCSPISGHRSVSWYQQTPGQGLQFLFEYFSETQRNKGNFPGRFSGRQFSNSRSEMNVSTLELGDSALYLCASSLRDRLTDTQYFGPGTRLTVL.